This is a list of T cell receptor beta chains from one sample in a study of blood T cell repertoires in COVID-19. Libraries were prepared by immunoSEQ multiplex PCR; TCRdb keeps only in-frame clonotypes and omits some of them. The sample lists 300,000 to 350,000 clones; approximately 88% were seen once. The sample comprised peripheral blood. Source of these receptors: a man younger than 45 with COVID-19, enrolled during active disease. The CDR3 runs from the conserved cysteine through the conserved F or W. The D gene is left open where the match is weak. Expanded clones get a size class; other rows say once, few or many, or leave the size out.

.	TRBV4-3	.	CASSQDGANRINYGYTF
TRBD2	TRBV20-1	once	CSASKAGGPYEQYF
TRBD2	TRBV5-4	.	CASSLRTSRLLRTDTQYF
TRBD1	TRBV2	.	CASSGTGGSQPQHF
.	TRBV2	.	CASSGSLATNEKLFF
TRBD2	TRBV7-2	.	CASSGGGTSRYEQYF
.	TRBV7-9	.	CASSLTGNQPQHF
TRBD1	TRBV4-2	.	CASSQPTTGVNTEAFF
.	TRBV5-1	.	CASRRDWGPGTNTEAFF
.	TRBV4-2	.	CASSPFTHGGARTEAFF
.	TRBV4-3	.	CASSQPDSSTSNEKLFF
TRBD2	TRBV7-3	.	CASSFSAGGTTDTQYF
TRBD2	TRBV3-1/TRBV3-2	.	CASSQLSGDLQETQYF
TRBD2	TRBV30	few	CAWSASRLAGGPRPFF
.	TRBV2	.	CASSLQGTSYNEQFF
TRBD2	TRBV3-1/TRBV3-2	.	CASSHGGLDHEQFF
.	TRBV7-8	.	CASSLRGYEQYF
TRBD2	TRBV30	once	CAWSASGGSFLSNEQFF
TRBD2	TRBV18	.	CASSPREGYNEQFF
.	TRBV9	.	CASSAGESRSDEQFF
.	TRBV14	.	CASSQDYSQELYEQYF
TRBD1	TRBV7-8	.	CASSKSTGGVNEKLFF
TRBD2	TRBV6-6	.	CASRPPGGVIYEQYF
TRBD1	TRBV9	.	CASSVGDRDSPLHF
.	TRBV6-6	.	CASTFGSSLFF
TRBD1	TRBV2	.	CASLKGSGGSYEQYF
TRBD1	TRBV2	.	CASTYRDRGAGYTF
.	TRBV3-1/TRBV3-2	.	CASSVLGQAVDTQYF
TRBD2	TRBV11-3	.	CASSFAGTSGRNEQFF
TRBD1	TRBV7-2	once	CASSVRGRGGELFF
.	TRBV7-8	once	CASSAPLSTSYEQYF
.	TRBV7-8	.	CASSLETGVGDQPQHF